The 25 T cell receptor beta chains reported below all come from one sample, sequenced in a study of T cell responses to AZD1222 COVID-19 vaccine (dated by TCRdb to 2020 to 2023). The time point label of this sample denotes: baseline before first vaccination. The library came from the immunoSEQ multiplex PCR assay. TCRdb provides this immuneACCESS table in a form limited to in-frame rearrangements. Some clones are lacking; in checked studies, under half of them reflect an unresolved V gene, and why the rest are absent is not known. This sample is represented by roughly 120,000 clones; more than 85% of them were singletons. The top ten hold 7.5% of the sample. This material consisted of peripheral blood, taken on day 0 of AZD1222 vaccination. The receptors were gathered from an adult in good health.

The rearrangement joins TRBV7-2 to TRBJ2-1; D could derive from TRBD1 or TRBD2 (6 bases each). Germline V gives CDR1 SGHTA, CDR2 FQGNSA. Trimming left V 5 bases short and J 6 bases short, with 14 bases between. This CDR3 has 14 amino acids. This CDR3 reads CASSTGGPLNEQFF. CDR3 nucleotides: TGTGCCAGCAGCACTGGGGGGCCTCTCAATGAGCAGTTCTTC.

The J gene is TRBJ1-1, the V gene TRBV13; unclear D gene. Trimming left V 1 base short and J 1 base short, with 7 bases between. This CDR3 has 14 amino acids. Per germline, CDR1 PRHDT and CDR2 FYEKMQ (reference sequence). CDR3 nucleotide sequence: TGTGCCAGCAGCTTAGAGGACGGGAACACTGAAGCTTTCTTT. This gives the protein CASSLEDGNTEAFF.

In its sample, this clone was seen once. This rearrangement joins TRBV12-3 or TRBV12-4 to TRBJ2-7; 7 bases agree with TRBD1. The CDR3 loop spans 13 amino acids. The junction had 6 bases not matched to a gene; V was cut back by 4 bases and J by 6 bases. The CDR3 here is CASSSTGTVEQYF. In DNA, the CDR3 is TGTGCCAGCAGTTCAACGGGGACAGTCGAGCAGTACTTC.

The chain is built from TRBV10-3 and TRBJ1-2; D is ambiguous. The V end lost 3 bases, the J end lost 0 bases, and 8 bases lay between the germline ends. The CDR3 extends over 14 amino acids. Germline V gene sequence: CDR1 ENHRY, CDR2 SYGVKD. CDR3: CAISEDTSNYGYTF. The CDR3 coding sequence is TGTGCCATCAGTGAAGACACTTCTAACTATGGCTACACCTTC.

CDR3: CASSYGDWVDSPLHF. In nucleotides, the CDR3 is TGTGCCAGCAGTTATGGTGATTGGGTCGATTCACCCCTCCACTTT. The gene calls are TRBV6-2 or TRBV6-3 and TRBJ1-6; D not certain. Trimming took off 3 bases at V and 8 bases at J, with 14 bases between the two ends. Germline loops: CDR1 MNHEY, CDR2 SVGEGT. The CDR3 is 15 amino acids.

This chain links TRBV15 with TRBJ2-1; D is uncertain. Trimming took off 5 bases at V and 2 bases at J, with 13 bases between the two ends. The CDR3 extends over 15 amino acids. Germline-derived CDR1 and CDR2 are LNHNV and YYDKDF (reference sequence). The CDR3 spells CATSSRPVPYNEQFF. CDR3 coding DNA: TGTGCCACCAGCTCGCGTCCCGTCCCCTACAATGAGCAGTTCTTC.

The chain joins TRBV15 to TRBJ2-1; 8 bases align to TRBD2. The CDR3 contains 12 residues. Germline CDR1 and CDR2: LNHNV and YYDKDF (reference sequence). V lost 8 bases to trimming and J lost 5 bases; unmatched junction nucleotides: 2. In DNA, the CDR3 is TGTGCCACCTCGCGGGGGGACAATGAGCAGTTCTTC. Translated: CATSRGDNEQFF.

In its sample, this clone was seen once. The J gene is TRBJ2-5, the V gene TRBV5-1, with TRBD2 matching over 11 bases. Germline lookup yields CDR1 SGHRS and CDR2 YFSETQ. The CDR3 is 17 residues long. V was clipped by 3 bases and J by 2 bases; unmatched bases: 9. The CDR3 is CASSSSLLAGEQETQYF. CDR3 bases: TGCGCCAGCAGCTCCAGCCTACTAGCGGGGGAACAAGAGACCCAGTACTTC.

The chain joins TRBV11-3 to TRBJ2-1, with D perhaps matching TRBD1 (6 bases). Germline V gives CDR1 SGHNT, CDR2 YENEEA. The CDR3 loop spans 11 amino acids. Trimming removed 8 bases from V and 7 bases from J, with 9 bases in between. CDR3 in amino acids: CASSRGNEQFF. The CDR3 region has the DNA TGTGCCAGCTCCAGGGGTAATGAGCAGTTCTTC.

This clone was seen once. The gene calls are TRBV27 and TRBJ1-5, with TRBD1 as a possible D gene (6 bases). This CDR3 has 14 residues. V was cut by 4 bases and J by 5 bases, with 12 bases left in between. Germline CDR1 is MNHEY and CDR2 is SMNVEV (reference sequence). CDR3 region: CASSSTGPYQPQHF. In nucleotides, the CDR3 is TGTGCCAGCAGTTCGACAGGACCCTATCAGCCCCAGCATTTT.

The J gene is TRBJ2-1, the V gene TRBV6-2 or TRBV6-3; 8 bases are a match to TRBD2. V lost 6 bases and J lost 6; bases outside the gene matches: 16. CDR3 size: 17 residues. Looked up from germline, CDR1 is MNHEY and CDR2 is SVGEGT. The CDR3 DNA is TGTGCCAGCAGCCCGGACCCCCCCGGGACTAGAAGCAATGAGCAGTTCTTC. It encodes CASSPDPPGTRSNEQFF.

The chain links TRBV4-1 to TRBJ1-1; TRBD1 is a possible D gene (5 bases). Trimming shortened V by 3 bases and J by 0 bases, and 11 bases separated the two germline ends. Germline V lookup: CDR1 MGHRA, CDR2 YSYEKL. CDR3 length equals 15 residues. CDR3 protein: CASSHRDYMNTEAFF. CDR3 sequence (DNA): TGCGCCAGCAGCCATAGGGACTACATGAACACTGAAGCTTTCTTT.

This sequence joins TRBV7-9 and TRBJ2-4; the D is unclear. Trimming shortened V by 5 bases and J by 0 bases, and 8 bases separated the two germline ends. The CDR3 sequence is 14 residues long. Germline CDR1 is SEHNR and CDR2 is FQNEAQ (reference sequence). CDR3 in amino acids: CASSGFLAKNIQYF. The CDR3 DNA is TGTGCCAGCAGCGGATTCTTAGCCAAAAACATTCAGTACTTC.

The chain uses TRBV19 and TRBJ2-3; TRBD2 agrees at 11 bases. With 3 bases clipped from V and 3 bases from J, the junction kept 2 bases outside the gene matches. This CDR3 spans 15 amino acids. Germline V gene lookup returns CDR1 LNHDA and CDR2 SQIVND (reference sequence). In nucleotides, the CDR3 is TGTGCCAGTAGTATCCGGACTAGCGGGACAGATACGCAGTATTTT. Encoded protein: CASSIRTSGTDTQYF.

The CDR3 DNA follows: TGTGCCAGCAGCTCTCTCCCCTACGAGCAGTACTTC. This encodes CASSSLPYEQYF. The rearrangement joins TRBV7-9 to TRBJ2-7; D is undetermined. The germline V and J ends were trimmed by 4 bases and 2 bases, with 6 bases remaining between them. Germline CDR1 reads SEHNR; CDR2 reads FQNEAQ (reference sequence). CDR3 size: 12 residues. Based on the CDR3 plus reference TRBV7-9 and TRBJ2-7, the full variable domain is DTGVSQNPRHKITKRGQNVTFRCDPISEHNRLYWYRQTLGQGPEFLTYFQNEAQLEKSRLLSDRFSAERPKGSFSTLEIQRTEQGDSAMYLCASSSLPYEQYFGPGTRLTVT.

V and J are TRBV11-2 and TRBJ2-3, with 8 bases aligning to TRBD2. The CDR3 is made up of 15 amino acids. Germline trimming cut 2 bases from V and 4 bases from J; bases unmatched to any gene: 5. Germline CDR1 reads SGHAT; CDR2 reads FQNNGV. This CDR3 is CASSLRTSHSDTQYF. Here the CDR3 DNA reads TGTGCCAGCAGCTTAAGGACTAGCCACTCAGATACGCAGTATTTT.

This clone was found a few times. The chain couples TRBV5-1 to TRBJ2-3; 9 nucleotides agree with TRBD2. Germline V gene data show CDR1 as SGHRS and CDR2 as YFSETQ. The CDR3 is made up of 16 amino acids. V shed 3 bases, J shed 4 bases, and the junction held 9 bases outside the gene matches. The DNA of the CDR3 is TGCGCCAGCAGCTCCGGAAGTAGCGGGAGTTCAGATACGCAGTATTTT. Its protein product is CASSSGSSGSSDTQYF.

The V call is TRBV5-1, the J call TRBJ2-7; 12 nucleotides agree with TRBD2. The CDR3 covers 17 residues. CDR1 and CDR2 (germline): SGHRS, YFSETQ. Trimming at V came to 4 bases and at J to 4 bases, leaving 12 bases not matched to a gene. The CDR3 loop reads CASSKSSGRGLGYEQYF. The CDR3 DNA sequence: TGCGCCAGCAGCAAGTCTAGCGGGAGGGGGCTGGGGTACGAGCAGTACTTC.

The gene calls are TRBV28 and TRBJ2-1, with D uncertain. The CDR3 totals 12 residues. With 7 bases removed from V and 7 bases from J, the gap between germline ends came to 11 bases. From germline, CDR1 is MDHEN and CDR2 SYDVKM. DNA of the CDR3: TGTGCCAGCACCCCGGATAGAAATGAGCAGTTCTTC. Its translation is CASTPDRNEQFF.

The J gene is TRBJ1-1, the V gene TRBV19, with D unresolved. Per germline, CDR1 LNHDA and CDR2 SQIVND (reference sequence). V was clipped by 1 base and J by 3 bases, with 12 bases between them. This CDR3 has 15 amino acids. Written as DNA, the CDR3 is TGTGCCAGTAGTATAGTAGGCCATAGGGACACTGAAGCTTTCTTT. Translated: CASSIVGHRDTEAFF.

The chain couples TRBV9 to TRBJ2-3; the D gene is possibly TRBD2 (6 bases). CDR1 and CDR2 from the germline V gene are SGDLS and YYNGEE. The CDR3 covers 16 residues. V shed 0 bases and J shed 2 bases, with 13 bases lying between them. CDR3 region: CASSVDGGEITDTQYF. CDR3 nucleotides: TGTGCCAGCAGCGTAGATGGAGGGGAGATCACAGATACGCAGTATTTT.

The rearrangement links TRBV2 to TRBJ1-2, with D maybe TRBD1 (5 bases). The CDR3 sequence is 13 residues long. The V end was cut by 4 bases, the J end by 7 bases, with 13 bases between. Per germline, CDR1 SNHLY and CDR2 FYNNEI. The DNA of the CDR3 is TGTGCCAGCAGTGGCCAGGGAGCTGCTGGCTACACCTTC. As protein: CASSGQGAAGYTF. Complete variable domain (other parts from reference TRBV2 and TRBJ1-2): EPEVTQTPSHQVTQMGQEVILRCVPISNHLYFYWYRQILGQKVEFLVSFYNNEISEKSEIFDDQFSVERPDGSNFTLKIRSTKLEDSAMYFCASSGQGAAGYTFGSGTRLTVV.

The chain joins TRBV28 to TRBJ1-2; tentative D call: TRBD1 (6 bases). The V and J ends lost 5 bases and 8 bases respectively, with 18 bases between them. Germline assignment: CDR1 MDHEN and CDR2 SYDVKM. The length of the CDR3 is 14 residues. In nucleotides, the CDR3 is TGTGCCAGCAGTCCCCCGGACAGAAGAGGAGGCTACACCTTC. This encodes CASSPPDRRGGYTF.

The rearrangement links TRBV5-4 to TRBJ1-2; no firm D call. The CDR3 sequence is 13 residues long. Trimming took off 0 bases at V and 8 bases at J, with 11 bases between the two ends. From germline, CDR1 is SGHNT and CDR2 YYREEE (reference sequence). The CDR3 protein is CASSLGGSGGYTF. Written as DNA, the CDR3 is TGTGCCAGCAGCTTGGGGGGTAGTGGAGGCTACACCTTC. Supplemented by reference TRBV5-4 and TRBJ1-2, the full variable domain reads ETGVTQSPTHLIKTRGQQVTLRCSSQSGHNTVSWYQQALGQGPQFIFQYYREEENGRGNFPPRFSGLQFPNYSSELNVNALELDDSALYLCASSLGGSGGYTFGSGTRLTVV.

This clone was seen only a few times. V gene TRBV7-5 combines with J gene TRBJ2-7; TRBD1, as called in the table, went unchecked against the DNA. TRBV7-5 corresponds to a pseudogene. This CDR3 is built from 13 residues. The CDR3 DNA sequence: TGTGTCAGAAGCTTCCCAGGGGGCTACGAGCAGTACTTC. Translating it yields CVRSFPGGYEQYF.